This TCR beta chain comes out of a study of immune evolution from preneoplasia to lung adenocarcinoma. Data came from immunoSEQ multiplex PCR; TCRdb stores just in-frame clones and leaves some out. The sample lists more than 3,500 clones; 88% were seen once. CDR1 and CDR2 from the germline V gene are SGHDT and YYEEEE. The CDR3 consists of 17 residues. Trimming removed 5 bases at V and 0 bases at J, with 20 bases between. This clone has a handful of counts. The chain couples TRBV5-6 to TRBJ1-2, with D possibly matching TRBD1 (5 bases). The sample consisted of FFPE lung adenocarcinoma in situ tissue. The receptor was isolated from a person between 60 and 79 years old with lung adenocarcinoma. Here the CDR3 DNA reads TGTGCCAGCAGACAATTATGGTCGGGGACTTCTAACTATGGCTACACCTTC. Translated: CASRQLWSGTSNYGYTF.